This TCR beta chain was obtained from a study of blood T cells in healthy people across ages. Overall study results and limits: Aged donors had fewer naive CD4+ cells and lower diversity than long-lived donors. Estimates based on one million T cells were treated as lower bounds.

Comment on this clonotype: As yet, its antigen is unknown.

Primers used in a second PCR of about 6 to 11 cycles were a sample-barcoded 5' primer and a J-beta primer mix. Every individual sample yielded 2.5 million or more paired-end reads (each containing CDR3). TCRdb reanalysed the 5' RACE reads using MiXCR and keeps one entry per CDR3 protein. The table has 1.5 million to 2 million distinct CDR3 sequences, under 30% seen once. Specimen: blood. The clonotype comes from a woman younger than 45 in good health.

The CDR3 loop reads CASSLGAPEGAFF. Here the CDR3 DNA reads TGTGCCAGCAGTTTGGGGGCTCCTGAGGGGGCTTTCTTT. The chain combines TRBV28 with TRBJ1-1; possible D gene TRBD1, 6 bases. Germline V lookup: CDR1 MDHEN, CDR2 SYDVKM. CDR3 length equals 13 residues. V lost 3 bases, J lost 11 bases, and 16 bases lay in between.